The 15 T cell receptor beta chains in this list originate from one sample, sequenced in a study of shared clonotypes between healthy human individuals. The repertoire was sequenced with immunoSEQ multiplex PCR; TCRdb's copy has only in-frame clones and lacks some. The data hold about 1.5 million clones, with around 97% observed a single time. What was sequenced was naive CD4+ T cells sorted from blood. Described subset: CD45RA+ positively selected. These receptors were obtained from a man between 25 and 39 years old in good health.

A single count supports this clone. This sequence joins TRBV28 and TRBJ1-5; unclear D gene. The CDR3 is 13 amino acids. The V gene lost 4 bases and the J gene lost 5 bases, with 9 bases spanning the gap. CDR1 is MDHEN, CDR2 SYDVKM, per germline. The chain's CDR3 is CASSSLNDQPQHF. CDR3 DNA sequence: TGTGCCAGCAGTTCCCTCAACGATCAGCCCCAGCATTTT.

CDR3 loop: CASSVRQGSGYTF. The CDR3 DNA follows: TGTGCCAGCAGCGTCCGACAGGGGAGTGGCTACACCTTC. The chain combines TRBV7-2 with TRBJ1-2; 8 bases line up with TRBD1. CDR3 size: 13 residues. V dropped 5 bases and J dropped 7; count of bases not matched to a gene: 6. Per the germline V gene, CDR1 is SGHTA and CDR2 is FQGNSA.

The V and J genes are TRBV5-5 and TRBJ2-7; no clear D. In germline, CDR1 is SGHKS, CDR2 YYEKEE (reference sequence). This CDR3 spans 15 amino acids. The V end lost 2 bases, the J end lost 1 base, and 13 bases lay between the germline ends. The CDR3 reads CASSFFEQLSYEQYF. In nucleotides, the CDR3 is TGTGCCAGCAGCTTCTTTGAACAGTTGTCCTACGAGCAGTACTTC. The full variable domain, in which reference TRBV5-5 and TRBJ2-7 provide the parts outside the CDR3, is DAGVTQSPTHLIKTRGQQVTLRCSPISGHKSVSWYQQVLGQGPQFIFQYYEKEERGRGNFPDRFSARQFPNYSSELNVNALLLGDSALYLCASSFFEQLSYEQYFGPGTRLTVT.

In DNA, the CDR3 is TGTGCCAGCAGCTTAGTTACGGGATATGACACCGGGGAGCTGTTTTTT. Residues: CASSLVTGYDTGELFF. The chain employs TRBV7-9 and TRBJ2-2, with D perhaps TRBD2 (5 bases). The CDR3 has 16 residues. Trimming shortened V by 1 base and J by 3 bases, and 12 bases separated the two germline ends. The V gene's germline CDR1 is SEHNR and CDR2 FQNEAQ (reference sequence).

The J gene is TRBJ2-5, the V gene TRBV4-1, with a tentative D call TRBD2 (7 bases). Trimming pared 0 bases from V and 1 base from J, leaving 15 bases between. Germline V gives CDR1 MGHRA, CDR2 YSYEKL. The CDR3 extends over 17 amino acids. This CDR3 reads CASSQEWGGDSQETQYF. Written as DNA, the CDR3 is TGCGCCAGCAGCCAAGAGTGGGGGGGCGACAGCCAAGAGACCCAGTACTTC.

The rearrangement uses TRBV7-9 and TRBJ1-4; TRBD1 is a possible D gene (5 bases). The length of the CDR3 is 13 residues. Per the germline V gene, CDR1 is SEHNR and CDR2 is FQNEAQ (reference sequence). V was shortened by 1 base and J by 8 bases, with 8 bases between the two germline ends. The CDR3 loop is CASSLDRGEKLFF. The CDR3 bases are TGTGCCAGCAGCTTAGATAGGGGAGAAAAACTGTTTTTT.

The V gene is TRBV5-1, the J gene TRBJ2-6; D is undetermined. In germline, CDR1 is SGHRS, CDR2 YFSETQ. The CDR3 length is 15 residues. Trimming pared 5 bases from V and 0 bases from J, leaving 9 bases between. CDR3 bases: TGCGCCAGCAGAATTGAGAACTCTGGGGCCAACGTCCTGACTTTC. Protein: CASRIENSGANVLTF.

In DNA form, the CDR3 reads TGTGCCAGCATCGGGACAGGGGGACTGAACACTGAAGCTTTCTTT. Amino acid sequence: CASIGTGGLNTEAFF. This chain uses TRBV7-3 with TRBJ1-1; 11 bases are shared with TRBD1. J was trimmed by 0 bases and V by 7 bases; bases with no gene match: 4. This CDR3 contains 15 residues. Germline-derived CDR1 and CDR2 are SGHTA and FQGTGA.

The CDR3 loop is CASSQVGRGNEQFF. For the CDR3, the DNA is TGTGCCAGCAGCCAGGTTGGCAGGGGCAATGAGCAGTTCTTC. This chain connects TRBV14 to TRBJ2-1; a possible D gene is TRBD1 (6 bases). This CDR3 region has 14 residues. Germline CDR1 and CDR2: SGHDN and FVKESK. V lost 3 bases, J lost 6 bases, and 12 bases lay in between.

This chain uses TRBV13 with TRBJ2-7; D is unresolved. In germline, CDR1 is PRHDT, CDR2 FYEKMQ (reference sequence). V was clipped by 1 base and J by 7 bases, with 8 bases between them. The CDR3 length is 12 residues. The CDR3 region has the DNA TGTGCCAGCAGCTTAGTCGGCCCAGAGCAGTACTTC. Translating gives CASSLVGPEQYF.

The rearrangement joins TRBV5-1 to TRBJ2-1; D gene unclear. Trimming left V 4 bases short and J 7 bases short, with 9 bases between. CDR3 size: 12 residues. Germline lookup yields CDR1 SGHRS and CDR2 YFSETQ. The CDR3 loop is CASSPYGNEQFF. The CDR3 DNA sequence: TGCGCCAGCAGCCCCTACGGGAATGAGCAGTTCTTC.

The CDR3 DNA follows: TGTGCCAGCAGTGAACCGGGTAGTCAGCCCCAGCATTTT. This translates into CASSEPGSQPQHF. The chain uses TRBV2 and TRBJ1-5, with D uncertain. Germline CDR1 reads SNHLY; CDR2 reads FYNNEI. The CDR3 runs 13 residues. V shed 2 bases and J shed 6 bases, with 8 bases lying between them.

This chain uses TRBV4-1 with TRBJ2-7, with D hard to call. Trimming took 3 bases from V and 3 from J, leaving 15 bases between them. Germline V lookup: CDR1 MGHRA, CDR2 YSYEKL. The CDR3 is 15 residues long. CDR3 sequence reads: CASSHYRSPLYEQYF. The CDR3 nucleotides are TGCGCCAGCAGCCATTACCGGTCACCCCTCTACGAGCAGTACTTC.

This chain links TRBV19 with TRBJ1-3; D is unclear. With 5 bases removed from V and 9 bases from J, the gap between germline ends came to 20 bases. CDR1 is LNHDA, CDR2 SQIVND, per germline (reference sequence). The CDR3 consists of 15 residues. This CDR3 is CASSPSGLIRSTIYF. DNA of the CDR3: TGTGCCAGTAGTCCCTCCGGACTTATTAGGAGCACCATATATTTT.

This chain uses TRBV29-1 with TRBJ2-2, with TRBD2 identical over 11 bases. Trimming cost V 3 bases and J 6 bases; bases outside gene matches: 6. This CDR3 is built from 15 residues. Germline CDR1 is SQVTM and CDR2 is ANQGSEA. The CDR3 region has the DNA TGCAGCGTTGAGTATCTAGCGGGAGGCGCCGGGGAGCTGTTTTTT. It is translated as CSVEYLAGGAGELFF.